This TCR beta chain was obtained from a study of CD8+ T cells in alopecia areata. The wider study: Treated patients were given oral tofacitinib, which was dosed at 5 to 10 mg twice daily. Percent affected scalp area, the SALT score, rated treated patients' severity. Study-wide results and caveats: Clonality in lesional scalp, especially alopecia totalis/universalis, exceeded that of normal scalp.

As to treatment: oral pan-JAK inhibitor, 5-10 mg twice daily. Those with alopecia areata gave lesional scalp punch biopsies and peripheral blood. The CDR3 extends over 16 amino acids. J gave up 4 bases and V 0 bases, and 5 bases lay outside the gene matches. Germline V gene data show CDR1 as MGHDK and CDR2 as SYGVNS. Sequencing templates came from extracted RNA that was reverse transcribed into cDNA. The data were produced by immunoSEQ multiplex PCR, yet TCRdb's version contains in-frame clones alone and is incomplete. The sample has under 350,000 clones; 58% are singletons. As concerns this clone: Its antigen remains unidentified.

The chain employs TRBV25-1 and TRBJ2-1; the match to TRBD2 covers 8 bases. This clonotype originated in a human donor with alopecia areata. This specimen was CD4+ T cells sorted from blood, taken at week 24, from a patient treated with tofacitinib. CDR3 loop: CASSEYRGGIYNEQFF. CDR3 bases: TGTGCCAGCAGTGAATATCGCGGGGGGATTTACAATGAGCAGTTCTTC.